This T cell receptor beta chain was profiled in a study of blood T cell repertoires in COVID-19. Germline V CDR1 and CDR2: LGHNT, FRNRAP. Trimming cost V 5 bases and J 8 bases; bases outside gene matches: 12. The CDR3 is 15 amino acids. The protocol was immunoSEQ multiplex PCR, while the TCRdb copy is restricted to in-frame clones and leaves out a portion. This sample has around 270,000 clones; roughly 85% occur once, and the top ten carry about 4.3%. The receptor was isolated from a woman aged 30 to 39 who had recovered from COVID-19. The chain employs TRBV12-5 and TRBJ1-2, with 9 positions matching TRBD1. Material: PBMCs or T cells enriched from blood (not recorded which). CDR3 region: CASGPVRDRAWGYTF. CDR3 sequence (DNA): TGTGCTAGTGGTCCTGTCCGGGACAGGGCTTGGGGCTACACCTTC.